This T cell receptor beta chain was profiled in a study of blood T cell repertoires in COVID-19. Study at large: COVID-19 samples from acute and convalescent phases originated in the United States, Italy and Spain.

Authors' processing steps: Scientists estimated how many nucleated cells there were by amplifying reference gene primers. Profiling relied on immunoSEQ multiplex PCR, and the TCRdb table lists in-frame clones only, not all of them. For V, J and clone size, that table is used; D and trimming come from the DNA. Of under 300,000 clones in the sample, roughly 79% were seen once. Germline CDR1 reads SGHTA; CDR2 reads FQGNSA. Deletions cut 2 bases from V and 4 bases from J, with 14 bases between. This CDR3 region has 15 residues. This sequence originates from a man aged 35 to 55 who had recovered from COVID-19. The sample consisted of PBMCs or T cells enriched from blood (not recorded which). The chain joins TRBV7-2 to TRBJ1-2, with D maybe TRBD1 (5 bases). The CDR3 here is CASSLQIGASYGYTF. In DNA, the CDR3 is TGTGCCAGCAGCTTACAAATAGGGGCGAGCTATGGCTACACCTTC.